A single sample is the source of the 8 T cell receptor beta chains below, sequenced in a study of blood T cell repertoires in COVID-19 (dated by TCRdb to 2020 to 2021). Libraries were prepared through the immunoSEQ multiplex PCR assay. Here the immuneACCESS table is served through TCRdb, limited to in-frame sequences with V and J called. Missing clones are a known gap in these copies; in checked studies unresolved V genes cover under half, and the rest lacks a known reason. A total of around 130,000 clones appear in this sample, 75% to 90% of them only once. The top ten clonotypes cover over 9.5% of the sample. The sequenced material came from peripheral blood. The receptors come from a man between 60 and 75 years old with active or convalescent COVID-19.

This CDR3 is CASSPLGSGGLGNTIYF. The CDR3 nucleotides are TGTGCCAGCTCACCACTAGGATCAGGGGGCCTTGGAAACACCATATATTTT. The V call is TRBV18, the J call TRBJ1-3, with 8 bases matching TRBD1. Germline trimming cut 1 base from V and 3 bases from J; bases unmatched to any gene: 8. Looked up from germline, CDR1 is KGHSH and CDR2 is LQKENI. This CDR3 has 17 residues.

The chain couples TRBV4-2 to TRBJ2-4, with D perhaps TRBD2 (5 bases). This CDR3 comprises 15 residues. Germline V CDR1 and CDR2: LGHNA, YNFKEQ. Trimming took off 3 bases at V and 7 bases at J, with 16 bases between the two ends. The CDR3 loop is CASSQALTTPNIQYF. CDR3 nucleotide sequence: TGTGCCAGCAGCCAGGCTCTGACTACCCCGAACATTCAGTACTTC.

This clone was detected only once. The rearrangement joins TRBV5-5 to TRBJ1-5; 9 bases line up with TRBD1. V trimming: 6 bases; J trimming: 4 bases; junction bases outside the gene matches: 8. Per the germline V gene, CDR1 is SGHKS and CDR2 is YYEKEE (reference sequence). The CDR3 sequence is 15 residues long. For the CDR3, the DNA is TGTGCCAGCAACCTCGGGGGACAGGGTAATCAGCCCCAGCATTTT. Its translation is CASNLGGQGNQPQHF.

This sequence joins TRBV29-1 and TRBJ1-1; tentative D call: TRBD1 (5 bases). Germline lookup yields CDR1 SQVTM and CDR2 ANQGSEA. The CDR3 is 11 residues long. V lost 8 bases and J lost 4, with 11 bases in between. The CDR3 nucleotides are TGCAGCACCAGGGATTTCACTGAAGCTTTCTTT. Translating it yields CSTRDFTEAFF.

The rearrangement uses TRBV10-2 and TRBJ2-6; perhaps TRBD2 as D (5 bases). The CDR3 loop spans 17 amino acids. Trimming removed 1 base from V and 0 bases from J, with 10 bases in between. The germline gives CDR1 WSHSY, CDR2 SAAADI. The CDR3 nucleotides read TGCGCCAGCAGTGAGTTTGGCACTAGCTCTGGGGCCAACGTCCTGACTTTC. It specifies CASSEFGTSSGANVLTF.

The chain has TRBV15 and TRBJ2-3; D not resolved. CDR3 length: 15 amino acids. Trimming removed 1 base at V and 5 bases at J, with 13 bases between. Germline loops: CDR1 LNHNV, CDR2 YYDKDF (reference sequence). The CDR3 bases are TGTGCCACCAGCAGAGCGCCGGGTGATAAAGATACGCAGTATTTT. The encoded protein is CATSRAPGDKDTQYF. Using reference TRBV15 and TRBJ2-3 for the parts outside the CDR3, the full variable domain is DAMVIQNPRYQVTQFGKPVTLSCSQTLNHNVMYWYQQKSSQAPKLLFHYYDKDFNNEADTPDNFQSRRPNTSFCFLDIRSPGLGDTAMYLCATSRAPGDKDTQYFGPGTRLTVL.

This chain connects TRBV28 to TRBJ2-1; D might be TRBD1 (6 bases). Per the germline V gene, CDR1 is MDHEN and CDR2 is SYDVKM. The V gene lost 2 bases and the J gene lost 10 bases, with 12 bases spanning the gap. The CDR3 length is 13 residues. The CDR3, as DNA: TGTGCCAGCAGTTTAACAGGGACCATAGAGCAGTTCTTC. The encoded protein is CASSLTGTIEQFF.

The rearrangement links TRBV5-6 to TRBJ2-7, with D perhaps TRBD1 (6 bases). The V gene's germline CDR1 is SGHDT and CDR2 YYEEEE. The CDR3 has 13 residues. The V and J ends lost 2 bases and 3 bases respectively, with 9 bases between them. CDR3 region: CASSLAGVYEQYF. For the CDR3, the DNA is TGTGCCAGCAGCTTAGCAGGGGTCTACGAGCAGTACTTC. Looking up the rest from reference TRBV5-6 and TRBJ2-7 gives the full variable domain: DAGVTQSPTHLIKTRGQQVTLRCSPKSGHDTVSWYQQALGQGPQFIFQYYEEEERQRGNFPDRFSGHQFPNYSSELNVNALLLGDSALYLCASSLAGVYEQYFGPGTRLTVT.